This entry lists 22 T cell receptor beta chains sequenced from one sample in a study of blood T cell repertoires in COVID-19. Only in-frame clones appear in the TCRdb table, and some are missing; sequencing was by immunoSEQ multiplex PCR. The sample includes hundreds of thousands of clones, about 91% seen only once; the top ten take about 5.9%. The sequencing input was peripheral blood. These receptors were obtained from a woman under 40 with COVID-19, enrolled during active disease.

The J gene is TRBJ1-3, the V gene TRBV5-4; D possibly corresponds to TRBD1 (6 bases). Germline CDR1 SGHNT, CDR2 YYREEE (reference sequence). The CDR3 totals 16 residues. The germline V and J ends were trimmed by 3 bases and 0 bases, with 13 bases remaining between them. CDR3 nucleotide sequence: TGTGCCAGCAGCTCGTTCAGGGGAGACTCTGGAAACACCATATATTTT. Its translation is CASSSFRGDSGNTIYF.

The rearrangement uses TRBV7-9 and TRBJ2-1, with 10 positions matching TRBD2. V lost 2 bases, J lost 7 bases, and 5 bases stayed unmatched. CDR1 and CDR2 (germline): SEHNR, FQNEAQ (reference sequence). The length of the CDR3 is 15 residues. Written as DNA, the CDR3 is TGTGCCAGCAGCTTAACTCAGACTAGCGGGAATGAGCAGTTCTTC. Residues: CASSLTQTSGNEQFF.

This rearrangement joins TRBV7-2 to TRBJ1-1; D uncertain. The CDR3 loop spans 13 amino acids. With 11 bases removed from V and 1 base from J, the gap between germline ends came to 14 bases. Germline loops: CDR1 SGHTA, CDR2 FQGNSA. The CDR3 DNA reads as TGTGCCGGCCGGGTCAGCTCGAACACTGAAGCTTTCTTT. The encoded protein is CAGRVSSNTEAFF.

This CDR3 reads CASTPEAGDKLFF. CDR3 coding DNA: TGTGCCAGTACCCCTGAGGCAGGGGATAAACTGTTTTTT. The chain joins TRBV19 to TRBJ1-4; the D gene is possibly TRBD1 (6 bases). V was clipped by 7 bases and J by 11 bases, with 17 bases between them. Germline V CDR1 and CDR2: LNHDA, SQIVND (reference sequence). The CDR3 spans 13 residues.

This clone was recorded once. J is TRBJ2-7 and V is TRBV28; TRBD1 matches at 7 bases. V lost 5 bases and J lost 1; bases outside the gene matches: 8. CDR3 size: 15 residues. The germline V gene encodes CDR1 MDHEN and CDR2 SYDVKM. CDR3 amino acids: CASSLLRTGSYEQYF. CDR3 DNA: TGTGCCAGCAGTCTGCTGCGGACAGGATCCTACGAGCAGTACTTC.

The chain combines TRBV10-1 with TRBJ1-1, with D maybe TRBD1 (6 bases). The CDR3 loop spans 16 amino acids. With 2 bases removed from V and 2 bases from J, the gap between germline ends came to 15 bases. Germline loops: CDR1 WNHNN, CDR2 SYGVQD (reference sequence). CDR3 sequence reads: CASSEEAQGLNTEAFF. Here the CDR3 DNA reads TGCGCCAGCAGTGAGGAGGCACAGGGTCTAAACACTGAAGCTTTCTTT.

The V and J genes are TRBV2 and TRBJ2-7, with TRBD2 matching 7 bases. Germline V gene lookup returns CDR1 SNHLY and CDR2 FYNNEI. With 3 bases clipped from V and 4 bases from J, the junction kept 9 bases outside the gene matches. The CDR3 has 15 amino acids. CDR3 sequence: CASSDPDTGGYEQYV. In DNA, the CDR3 is TGTGCCAGCAGTGATCCTGATACGGGAGGTTACGAGCAGTACGTC.

The chain uses TRBV27 and TRBJ2-3; 10 nucleotides line up with TRBD1. The ends lost 4 bases at V and 4 bases at J; junction bases unmatched: 5. The CDR3 extends over 15 amino acids. Germline lookup yields CDR1 MNHEY and CDR2 SMNVEV (reference sequence). CDR3 bases: TGTGCCAGCAGTTCGACAGGGGGCATCGCAGATACGCAGTATTTT. Translated, it gives CASSSTGGIADTQYF.

The chain is built from TRBV2 and TRBJ2-7; 10 bases are shared with TRBD2. The CDR3 sequence is 14 residues long. The V and J ends lost 4 bases and 0 bases, in that order; junction bases with no gene match: 0. Germline values: CDR1 SNHLY, CDR2 FYNNEI. The CDR3 sequence is CASSVAGGSYEQYV. CDR3 nucleotides: TGTGCCAGCAGTGTAGCGGGAGGCTCCTACGAGCAGTACGTC.

The rearrangement uses TRBV7-8 and TRBJ2-3; maybe TRBD2 (6 bases). V was pared by 5 bases and J by 3 bases, with 24 bases between. Germline V lookup: CDR1 SGHVS, CDR2 FQNEAQ. The CDR3 has 18 amino acids. CDR3 in DNA: TGTGCCAGCAGCCAGATTTTGTCACGAGCGGGCGGGACAGATACGCAGTATTTT. Protein sequence: CASSQILSRAGGTDTQYF.

V and J are TRBV24-1 and TRBJ2-1; the match to TRBD2 covers 7 bases. V gave up 3 bases and J gave up 8 bases; unmatched junction bases: 15. Germline loops: CDR1 KGHDR, CDR2 SFDVKD. This CDR3 has 17 residues. CDR3 nucleotides: TGTGCCACCAGTGATGGAGTTGCTGGGCGCGCGGGGGATGAGCAGTTCTTC. This encodes CATSDGVAGRAGDEQFF.

The V call is TRBV6-5, the J call TRBJ1-4, with D tentatively TRBD1 (6 bases). Germline CDR1 and CDR2: MNHEY and SVGAGI. This CDR3 contains 14 residues. The germline V and J ends were trimmed by 5 bases and 8 bases, with 15 bases remaining between them. The CDR3 reads CASSPRGAREKLFF. The CDR3 DNA follows: TGTGCCAGCAGTCCCCGGGGGGCGAGGGAAAAACTGTTTTTT.

This rearrangement joins TRBV29-1 to TRBJ1-4, with TRBD1 identical over 10 bases. Germline V gives CDR1 SQVTM, CDR2 ANQGSEA. The CDR3 has 14 residues. V trimming: 3 bases; J trimming: 8 bases; junction bases outside the gene matches: 6. This chain's CDR3 is CSVDPGTGAEKLFF. The CDR3 region has the DNA TGCAGCGTTGACCCCGGGACAGGGGCGGAAAAACTGTTTTTT.

The chain carries TRBV27 and TRBJ2-7; 10 bases map to TRBD2. V lost 3 bases and J lost 2; bases outside the gene matches: 13. The CDR3 is made up of 18 amino acids. Germline V lookup: CDR1 MNHEY, CDR2 SMNVEV (reference sequence). Here the CDR3 DNA reads TGTGCCAGCAGTTTGGGGGACAAAGGGACTAGCGCGACCTACGAGCAGTACTTC. Amino acid sequence: CASSLGDKGTSATYEQYF.

The V call is TRBV10-3, the J call TRBJ1-6; D is perhaps TRBD1 (6 bases). There are 14 residues in the CDR3. Trimming took 4 bases from V and 12 from J, leaving 16 bases between them. The germline V gene has CDR1 ENHRY and CDR2 SYGVKD. The DNA of the CDR3 is TGTGCCATCAGTGGGGGAGCAGGGGAGCAACCCCTCCACTTT. As protein: CAISGGAGEQPLHF.

The J gene is TRBJ2-3, the V gene TRBV7-2; tentatively, D is TRBD2 (5 bases). In germline, CDR1 is SGHTA, CDR2 FQGNSA. The CDR3 totals 12 residues. With 1 base removed from V and 14 bases from J, the gap between germline ends came to 13 bases. CDR3 sequence: CASSLVTGVPYF. The CDR3 nucleotides read TGTGCCAGCAGCTTAGTAACCGGGGTCCCGTATTTT.

The chain links TRBV4-3 to TRBJ2-1; 9 bases are a match to TRBD2. The germline gives CDR1 LGHNA, CDR2 YSLEER. J gave up 2 bases and V 1 base, and 6 bases lay outside the gene matches. This CDR3 region has 17 residues. The CDR3 reads CASSQVQWTSAYNEQFF. The CDR3 DNA sequence: TGCGCCAGCAGCCAAGTCCAGTGGACTAGCGCCTACAATGAGCAGTTCTTC.

V is TRBV10-3 and J is TRBJ2-1, with TRBD1 as a possible D gene (5 bases). The germline V gene has CDR1 ENHRY and CDR2 SYGVKD. With 2 bases removed from V and 9 bases from J, the gap between germline ends came to 20 bases. The CDR3 has 16 residues. Here the CDR3 reads CAISEGFRAAGGEQFF. The CDR3 region has the DNA TGTGCCATCAGTGAGGGGTTCAGGGCGGCCGGCGGTGAGCAGTTCTTC.

The chain employs TRBV21-1 and TRBJ2-7; the table's D gene call, TRBD1, was not cross checked with the DNA. TRBV21-1 is designated a pseudogene. The CDR3 spans 13 residues. CDR3 in amino acids: CASGQGTSYEQYV. The CDR3 DNA is TGTGCCAGCGGACAGGGGACGTCCTACGAGCAGTACGTC.

V is TRBV2 and J is TRBJ2-7; tentative D call: TRBD1 (6 bases). This CDR3 spans 14 amino acids. The ends were cut back, 1 base at V and 5 bases at J, with 12 bases in the middle. Germline loops: CDR1 SNHLY, CDR2 FYNNEI. The CDR3 is CASSEGPGDHEQYV. The DNA for the CDR3 is TGTGCCAGCAGTGAAGGGCCAGGGGACCACGAGCAGTACGTC.

The chain links TRBV7-2 to TRBJ2-7; D not resolved. V was shortened by 5 bases and J by 0 bases, with 8 bases between the two germline ends. The CDR3 runs to 13 residues. CDR1 SGHTA and CDR2 FQGNSA come from the germline V gene. The CDR3 loop is CASSPDPSYEQYF. CDR3 DNA sequence: TGTGCCAGCAGCCCAGATCCCTCCTACGAGCAGTACTTC.

V usage is TRBV19 and J usage is TRBJ1-2; perhaps TRBD1 as D (6 bases). From germline, CDR1 is LNHDA and CDR2 SQIVND (reference sequence). Trimming took 0 bases from V and 4 from J, leaving 9 bases between them. The CDR3 contains 14 residues. The CDR3 loop reads CASSIDRGSYGYTF. The CDR3 coding sequence is TGTGCCAGTAGTATAGACAGGGGATCCTATGGCTACACCTTC.